The entry below gives a single TCR beta chain sequence along with its context. Its antigen is not identified. The data were obtained in a study of shared clonotypes between healthy human individuals. Study-wide results and limits: The generation probabilities recorded for non-shared clonotypes fell below those of clonotypes shared by all four donors.

Generated by immunoSEQ multiplex PCR, the TCRdb table keeps only in-frame clones and is missing some. The sample lists some 1,100,000 clones; 78% were seen once. CDR3 length equals 15 residues. V gave up 4 bases and J gave up 3 bases; unmatched junction bases: 7. Germline V gene sequence: CDR1 SGHVS, CDR2 FNYEAQ. The chain uses TRBV7-6 and TRBJ2-3; TRBD1 aligns across 7 bases. The receptor's source is a man between 18 and 35 years old in good health. Some clones in this sample may be carry-over from other donors' samples. The sequenced sample was memory CD4+ T cells from PBMCs. Sample subset: CD45RA-negative fraction. CDR3 region: CASSSPGQRTDTQYF. As DNA, the CDR3 is TGTGCCAGCAGCTCCCCGGGACAGCGAACAGATACGCAGTATTTT.